Following are 2 T cell receptor beta chains from one sample sequenced in a study of technical replicates of blood from a few donors. The repertoire was sequenced with immunoSEQ multiplex PCR; TCRdb's copy has only in-frame clones and lacks some. This table has about 73,000 clones, 90% appearing once. Material: PBMCs. These TCRs come from a human donor in good health. Some clones in this sample may be carry-over from other donors' samples.

The chain has TRBV27 and TRBJ1-5; the D is unclear. The ends were cut back, 6 bases at V and 2 bases at J, with 11 bases in the middle. This CDR3 spans 14 amino acids. In germline, CDR1 is MNHEY, CDR2 SMNVEV (reference sequence). This CDR3 reads CASRSHSGNQPQHF. The CDR3 bases are TGTGCCAGCAGGTCACATTCCGGCAATCAGCCCCAGCATTTT.

The chain joins TRBV4-1 to TRBJ2-3, with 8 bases aligning to TRBD2. V shed 1 base, J shed 0 bases, and the junction held 3 bases outside the gene matches. CDR3 length: 16 residues. Germline CDR1 and CDR2: MGHRA and YSYEKL. The CDR3 bases are TGCGCCAGCAGCCAAGTAGGACTAGCAAGCACAGATACGCAGTATTTT. The encoded protein is CASSQVGLASTDTQYF.